A single sample is the source of the 20 T cell receptor beta chains below, sequenced in a study of blood T cell repertoires in COVID-19. Sequenced by immunoSEQ multiplex PCR; TCRdb stores in-frame clones only, minus some. The sample contains around 250,000 clones, 82% of which appear only once. The sequenced material came from peripheral blood. Receptors were obtained from a woman under 30 with acute or convalescent COVID-19.

V usage is TRBV12-3 or TRBV12-4 and J usage is TRBJ1-1, with 8 bases lining up with TRBD1. The CDR3 totals 13 residues. The ends lost 5 bases at V and 4 bases at J; junction bases unmatched: 3. Here the CDR3 DNA reads TGTGCCAGCAGTAGGACAGGGACCACTGAAGCTTTCTTT. Protein sequence: CASSRTGTTEAFF.

V usage is TRBV12-3 or TRBV12-4 and J usage is TRBJ1-2; D gene ambiguous. The CDR3 has 13 amino acids. V was cut by 1 base and J by 4 bases, with 7 bases left in between. In DNA form, the CDR3 reads TGTGCCAGCAGTTTAGACAGACGCTATGGCTACACCTTC. This translates into CASSLDRRYGYTF.

The rearrangement joins TRBV6-2 or TRBV6-3 to TRBJ2-1; the D gene is possibly TRBD1 (6 bases). The CDR3 spans 15 residues. Per germline, CDR1 MNHEY and CDR2 SVGEGT. Between the trimmed V and J ends, which lost 4 bases and 2 bases, there was a span of 12 bases. The CDR3, as DNA: TGTGCCAGCAGTTTTTACAGGGCCACCTACAATGAGCAGTTCTTC. Translating it yields CASSFYRATYNEQFF.

The chain joins TRBV7-9 to TRBJ2-2; the D gene is possibly TRBD1 (5 bases). Trimming stripped 11 bases from V and 8 bases from J, with 15 bases between. The germline gives CDR1 SEHNR, CDR2 FQNEAQ (reference sequence). This CDR3 is 12 amino acids long. CDR3 sequence (DNA): TGTGCCCTTCCAGGGTATCTGGGGGAGCTGTTTTTT. It specifies CALPGYLGELFF.

The chain is built from TRBV10-3 and TRBJ2-2; 9 bases match TRBD2. CDR1 ENHRY and CDR2 SYGVKD come from the germline V gene. V lost 4 bases and J lost 1; bases outside the gene matches: 4. This CDR3 is 16 amino acids long. The CDR3 region is CAISARLAENTGELFF. For the CDR3, the DNA is TGTGCCATCAGTGCAAGACTAGCGGAGAACACCGGGGAGCTGTTTTTT.

The chain recombines TRBV29-1 with TRBJ2-3; 8 bases agree with TRBD1. After removal of 0 bases from V and 7 bases from J, the junction contained 12 bases not matched to a gene. Germline V lookup: CDR1 SQVTM, CDR2 ANQGSEA. There are 16 residues in the CDR3. DNA of the CDR3: TGCAGCGTTGAAGATCCCGGGCCTCAGGGGGCTTATACGCAGTATTTT. It is translated as CSVEDPGPQGAYTQYF.

This clone was observed a handful of times. The chain combines TRBV28 with TRBJ2-7; 8 bases match TRBD1. CDR1 MDHEN and CDR2 SYDVKM come from the germline V gene. Unmatched junction bases numbered 4, after V lost 5 bases and J lost 1 base. This CDR3 is built from 14 residues. The CDR3 loop is CASSEQGVSYEQYF. CDR3 DNA sequence: TGTGCCAGCAGTGAACAGGGGGTTTCCTACGAGCAGTACTTC.

CDR3 bases: TGTGCCAGCAGTCAAGGACAGGGCGGGGTCACTGAAGCTTTCTTT. Amino acids: CASSQGQGGVTEAFF. The rearrangement joins TRBV6-2 or TRBV6-3 to TRBJ1-1; 8 bases match TRBD1. This CDR3 has 15 residues. V was clipped by 5 bases and J by 4 bases; unmatched bases: 9. The V gene's germline CDR1 is MNHEY and CDR2 SVGEGT.

CDR3 sequence (DNA): TGTGCCAGTAAAGGAGTCGCGGTGACTAGCTCTGGGGCCAACGTCCTGACTTTC. Translation gives CASKGVAVTSSGANVLTF. V gene TRBV19 combines with J gene TRBJ2-6, with D perhaps TRBD2 (6 bases). The CDR3 totals 18 residues. Germline V gives CDR1 LNHDA, CDR2 SQIVND (reference sequence). The ends were cut back, 7 bases at V and 0 bases at J, with 19 bases in the middle.

The chain uses TRBV9 and TRBJ2-1, with D perhaps TRBD2 (6 bases). The CDR3 is 16 amino acids. Deletions cut 0 bases from V and 1 base from J, with 11 bases between. In germline, CDR1 is SGDLS, CDR2 YYNGEE. For the CDR3, the DNA is TGTGCCAGCAGCGTAGGATCCCTAGCGTCCTACAATGAGCAGTTCTTC. Translated, it gives CASSVGSLASYNEQFF.

Here the CDR3 DNA reads TGTGCCAGCAGTGACACGGCACCTTCTAGCGGGGGACTGGAGACCCAGTACTTC. This translates into CASSDTAPSSGGLETQYF. V is TRBV6-2 or TRBV6-3 and J is TRBJ2-5; 10 nucleotides align to TRBD2. The CDR3 is made up of 18 amino acids. Trimming cost V 5 bases and J 5 bases; bases outside gene matches: 17. Germline CDR1 MNHEY, CDR2 SVGEGT.

The V and J genes are TRBV14 and TRBJ1-1; 7 bases align to TRBD1. In germline, CDR1 is SGHDN, CDR2 FVKESK. The CDR3 runs 15 residues. V shed 6 bases and J 0 bases; nucleotides not matched to a gene: 7. CDR3 coding DNA: TGTGCCAGCAGTCGACAGGGCTCCATGAACACTGAAGCTTTCTTT. Amino acid sequence: CASSRQGSMNTEAFF.

J is TRBJ2-2 and V is TRBV7-6; the match to TRBD2 covers 11 bases. This CDR3 region has 16 residues. The V gene's germline CDR1 is SGHVS and CDR2 FNYEAQ. The V segment lost 5 bases and the J segment 1 base; nucleotides outside the gene matches: 3. The CDR3: CASSPTSGRNTGELFF. The CDR3 DNA is TGTGCCAGCAGCCCAACTAGCGGGAGGAACACCGGGGAGCTGTTTTTT. The whole variable domain, remainder taken from reference TRBV7-6 and TRBJ2-2, is GAGVSQSPRYKVTKRGQDVALRCDPISGHVSLYWYRQALGQGPEFLTYFNYEAQQDKSGLPNDRFSAERPEGSISTLTIQRTEQRDSAMYRCASSPTSGRNTGELFFGEGSRLTVL.

The V call is TRBV27, the J call TRBJ2-5, with D hard to call. The ends were cut back, 5 bases at V and 5 bases at J, with 9 bases in the middle. Per germline, CDR1 MNHEY and CDR2 SMNVEV (reference sequence). This CDR3 has 12 residues. The CDR3 reads CASSLARETQYF. DNA of the CDR3: TGTGCCAGCAGTCTGGCGCGGGAGACCCAGTACTTC.

Only one count was recorded for this clone. This chain connects TRBV4-1 to TRBJ1-1, with D possibly matching TRBD1 (6 bases). The germline CDR1 and CDR2 sequences are MGHRA and YSYEKL. The CDR3 loop spans 16 amino acids. V lost 0 bases and J lost 5, with 16 bases in between. CDR3 in amino acids: CASSQDSLQGYTEAFF. The CDR3 DNA reads as TGCGCCAGCAGCCAAGATAGTTTACAGGGTTATACTGAAGCTTTCTTT.

The rearrangement uses TRBV19 and TRBJ1-1, with 7 positions matching TRBD1. The trim removed 3 bases at V and 6 bases at J, leaving 4 bases unmatched. The CDR3 runs 13 residues. The V gene's germline CDR1 is LNHDA and CDR2 SQIVND (reference sequence). The DNA of the CDR3 is TGTGCCAGTAGTATCGGTCAGGGGGCTGAAGCTTTCTTT. Translated: CASSIGQGAEAFF.

The rearrangement joins TRBV20-1 to TRBJ2-1, with 11 bases identical to TRBD1. Germline loops: CDR1 DFQATT, CDR2 SNEGSKA (reference sequence). CDR3 length equals 15 residues. J was trimmed by 4 bases and V by 3 bases; bases with no gene match: 5. Written as DNA, the CDR3 is TGCAGTGCTAGTAGGACAGGGGGCTCGTACAATGAGCAGTTCTTC. Translation: CSASRTGGSYNEQFF.

This clone has a single count. Other DNA sequences within the sample encode an identical CDR3. The chain combines TRBV5-1 with TRBJ1-4; 7 nucleotides agree with TRBD1. Germline V gives CDR1 SGHRS, CDR2 YFSETQ. V lost 0 bases to trimming and J lost 0 bases; unmatched junction nucleotides: 2. This CDR3 contains 16 residues. CDR3 in DNA: TGCGCCAGCAGCTTGGGACAGGGCGCAACTAATGAAAAACTGTTTTTT. This sequence encodes CASSLGQGATNEKLFF.

The table lists this clone with a few counts. V gene TRBV7-9 combines with J gene TRBJ1-4, with 7 positions matching TRBD1. With V trimmed by 5 bases and J by 7 bases, 10 bases remained unmatched. The CDR3 totals 15 residues. Looked up from germline, CDR1 is SEHNR and CDR2 is FQNEAQ (reference sequence). CDR3 DNA sequence: TGTGCCAGCAGCCCCCCCGCACAGGGGAGTGAAAAACTGTTTTTT. Translated: CASSPPAQGSEKLFF.

V usage is TRBV4-3 and J usage is TRBJ2-1, with 7 positions matching TRBD2. The germline V gene has CDR1 LGHNA and CDR2 YSLEER. The V and J ends lost 5 bases and 6 bases, in that order; junction bases with no gene match: 7. This CDR3 comprises 14 residues. CDR3 nucleotide sequence: TGCGCCAGCAGCAAGGTAGCGGGCCCCAATGAGCAGTTCTTC. This codes for CASSKVAGPNEQFF.